This TCR beta chain comes out of a study of blood T cell repertoires in COVID-19. Whole-study context: T cells, B-cell-depleted T cells, or PBMCs provided the cDNA or gDNA that served as material.

Original analysis: Cell counts per sample came from amplifying reference gene primers. Measured with immunoSEQ multiplex PCR; TCRdb has only the in-frame clones, and not every one. That table gives V, J and clone size, and the DNA gave D and trimming. Among 84,000 or so clones, nearly 80% were seen once, and the ten largest hold 6.3%. The CDR3 is 15 amino acids. Germline loops: CDR1 SGDLS, CDR2 YYNGEE. The V end lost 0 bases, the J end lost 2 bases, and 12 bases lay between the germline ends. This clone was picked up many times. Patients at the Seattle site were enrolled during active infection and followed longitudinally.

The V call is TRBV9, the J call TRBJ2-7; TRBD1 is a possible D gene (5 bases). The sequence derives from an older man with COVID-19, enrolled during active disease. The sample was peripheral blood. This CDR3 is CASSVVAGKTYEQYF. In DNA, the CDR3 is TGTGCCAGCAGCGTAGTGGCAGGGAAGACCTACGAGCAGTACTTC.